This entry lists 18 T cell receptor beta chains sequenced from one sample in a study of OX40 agonist ivuxolimab in advanced cancers. Profiling relied on immunoSEQ multiplex PCR, and the TCRdb table lists in-frame clones only, not all of them. Of nearly 60,000 clones in the sample, about 81% were seen once. The specimen was CD4+ or CD8+ T cells sorted from blood, collected in a trial of the OX40 agonist ivuxolimab. The receptors stem from an adult with an advanced solid tumor such as melanoma, head and neck, liver or kidney cancer.

This sequence joins TRBV4-2 and TRBJ1-2; 7 bases align to TRBD1. Germline-derived CDR1 and CDR2 are LGHNA and YNFKEQ. Trimming took 3 bases from V and 7 from J; bases not matched to a gene: 14. The CDR3 totals 16 residues. The CDR3 coding sequence is TGTGCCAGCAGCCATAAAGCCGGGACAGACATAAGTGGCTACACCTTC. Residues: CASSHKAGTDISGYTF.

V is TRBV6-1 and J is TRBJ2-7; 7 bases line up with TRBD1. The germline gives CDR1 MNHNS, CDR2 SASEGT. J lost 3 bases, V lost 8 bases, and 7 bases had no gene match. The CDR3 consists of 13 residues. The CDR3 DNA reads as TGTGCCAGCGGGACAGTGGAAGGCTACGAGCAGTACTTC. This codes for CASGTVEGYEQYF.

The chain combines TRBV2 with TRBJ1-1; maybe TRBD1 (6 bases). Germline V CDR1 and CDR2: SNHLY, FYNNEI. CDR3 length: 13 residues. Trimming left V 5 bases short and J 1 base short, with 8 bases between. CDR3 residues: CASSSGENTEAFF. CDR3 DNA sequence: TGTGCCAGCAGTTCAGGGGAGAACACTGAAGCTTTCTTT.

This clone has just one count. This chain joins TRBV6-4 and TRBJ2-5, with TRBD2 matching 13 bases. Germline V gene sequence: CDR1 MRHNA, CDR2 SNTAGT. Unmatched junction bases numbered 0, after V lost 3 bases and J lost 2 bases. CDR3 size: 15 residues. The CDR3 DNA is TGTGCCAGCAGTGAGACTAGCGGGGGGCAAGAGACCCAGTACTTC. It yields the protein CASSETSGGQETQYF.

The chain combines TRBV7-3 with TRBJ2-2; D is perhaps TRBD2 (5 bases). Germline V gene lookup returns CDR1 SGHTA and CDR2 FQGTGA. The CDR3 is 15 residues long. Trimming cost V 0 bases and J 4 bases, with 9 bases left between them. The CDR3 loop is CASSLTGITTGELFF. In DNA form, the CDR3 reads TGTGCCAGCAGCTTAACCGGGATAACCACCGGGGAGCTGTTTTTT.

The rearrangement links TRBV2 to TRBJ1-5, with 9 bases that match TRBD1. The V segment lost 7 bases and the J segment 3 bases; nucleotides outside the gene matches: 7. CDR3 length: 15 residues. Per germline, CDR1 SNHLY and CDR2 FYNNEI. In nucleotides, the CDR3 is TGTGCCAGCACCACCACAGGGGGCCCCAATCAGCCCCAGCATTTT. Its protein product is CASTTTGGPNQPQHF.

The genes are TRBV19 and TRBJ2-7; TRBD2 aligns across 10 bases. Per the germline V gene, CDR1 is LNHDA and CDR2 is SQIVND (reference sequence). V was pared by 5 bases and J by 2 bases, with 6 bases of the junction left unmatched. CDR3 length: 15 residues. CDR3 sequence reads: CASSLSSGGTYEQYF. The CDR3 region has the DNA TGTGCCAGTAGTCTTTCTAGCGGGGGAACCTACGAGCAGTACTTC. Full variable domain (remainder filled in from reference TRBV19 and TRBJ2-7): DGGITQSPKYLFRKEGQNVTLSCEQNLNHDAMYWYRQDPGQGLRLIYYSQIVNDFQKGDIAEGYSVSREKKESFPLTVTSAQKNPTAFYLCASSLSSGGTYEQYFGPGTRLTVT.

V gene TRBV6-1 combines with J gene TRBJ2-2, with TRBD1 as a possible D gene (6 bases). The CDR3 sequence is 13 residues long. The germline V gene encodes CDR1 MNHNS and CDR2 SASEGT. The germline V and J ends were trimmed by 6 bases and 7 bases, with 12 bases remaining between them. The CDR3 DNA is TGTGCCAGCAGCCTGGACAGTTACGGGGAGCTGTTTTTT. As protein: CASSLDSYGELFF.

About this clone: This sample includes further DNA sequences coding for the same CDR3. The genes are TRBV6-1 and TRBJ1-1, with D unclear. CDR3 length equals 11 residues. V lost 7 bases to trimming and J lost 7 bases, with 10 bases between them. From germline, CDR1 is MNHNS and CDR2 SASEGT. CDR3 bases: TGTGCCAGCATAGGGTTCCGTGAAGCTTTCTTT. It encodes CASIGFREAFF.

This clone was seen only a few times. The V and J genes are TRBV11-3 and TRBJ2-7; TRBD1 is a possible D gene (6 bases). Trimming removed 4 bases from V and 3 bases from J, with 10 bases in between. The CDR3 consists of 13 residues. CDR1 SGHNT and CDR2 YENEEA come from the germline V gene. CDR3 sequence: CASSSTGFYEQYF. CDR3 in DNA: TGTGCCAGCAGCTCAACAGGGTTCTACGAGCAGTACTTC.

CDR3 bases: TGTGCCAGTAGAAATAGCGGGGGGCCTGGGGAGCTGTTTTTT. This encodes CASRNSGGPGELFF. The chain couples TRBV19 to TRBJ2-2, with TRBD2 identical over 10 bases. The CDR3 has 14 amino acids. J lost 8 bases, V lost 6 bases, and 6 bases had no gene match. The germline gives CDR1 LNHDA, CDR2 SQIVND (reference sequence).

The chain joins TRBV6-1 to TRBJ2-4; no reliable D call. Germline loops: CDR1 MNHNS, CDR2 SASEGT. V shed 1 base and J shed 0 bases, with 7 bases lying between them. The CDR3 consists of 15 residues. The CDR3 DNA sequence: TGTGCCAGCAGTGAAGGAGTGTTAGCCAAAAACATTCAGTACTTC. Translated: CASSEGVLAKNIQYF.

V usage is TRBV10-3 and J usage is TRBJ1-2; D remains ambiguous. CDR1 and CDR2 from the germline V gene are ENHRY and SYGVKD. This CDR3 spans 13 amino acids. V was clipped by 3 bases and J by 2 bases, with 7 bases between them. CDR3 sequence: CAISDSGNYGYTF. The CDR3 bases are TGTGCCATCAGTGACTCGGGGAACTATGGCTACACCTTC.

The V gene is TRBV28, the J gene TRBJ2-5, with 7 bases aligning to TRBD1. Trimming removed 5 bases from V and 2 bases from J; junction bases left unmatched: 14. The CDR3 consists of 17 residues. Germline CDR1 MDHEN, CDR2 SYDVKM. CDR3 in DNA: TGTGCCAGCAGTCACTTAACCCTAAGGGGGCGGCAAGAGACCCAGTACTTC. This codes for CASSHLTLRGRQETQYF.

This clone appeared once. The CDR3 here is CASRPVGEQETQYF. The CDR3 coding sequence is TGTGCCAGCAGACCCGTTGGGGAGCAAGAGACCCAGTACTTC. The V gene is TRBV6-1, the J gene TRBJ2-5; possibly TRBD2 for D (5 bases). The germline V and J ends were trimmed by 6 bases and 2 bases, with 13 bases remaining between them. Per the germline V gene, CDR1 is MNHNS and CDR2 is SASEGT. The CDR3 covers 14 residues.

This sequence joins TRBV19 and TRBJ2-3, with D tentatively TRBD2 (7 bases). The germline gives CDR1 LNHDA, CDR2 SQIVND (reference sequence). This CDR3 comprises 14 residues. With 1 base removed from V and 5 bases from J, the gap between germline ends came to 10 bases. The CDR3 sequence is CASSIVGGEDTQYF. DNA of the CDR3: TGTGCCAGTAGTATAGTAGGGGGGGAAGATACGCAGTATTTT.

The gene calls are TRBV28 and TRBJ1-2, with 7 bases identical to TRBD1. Germline V gene lookup returns CDR1 MDHEN and CDR2 SYDVKM. The J segment lost 4 bases and the V segment lost 2 bases, leaving 7 bases of the junction unmatched. The CDR3 is 15 residues long. CDR3 region: CASSLAGGTLYGYTF. CDR3 DNA sequence: TGTGCCAGCAGTTTAGCAGGGGGAACCCTCTATGGCTACACCTTC.

This rearrangement joins TRBV7-9 to TRBJ2-5; D possibly corresponds to TRBD2 (5 bases). The CDR3 is 14 residues long. Germline CDR1 is SEHNR and CDR2 is FQNEAQ (reference sequence). V lost 5 bases and J lost 3, with 13 bases in between. The CDR3 reads CASSPGVTKETQYF. Here the CDR3 DNA reads TGTGCCAGCAGCCCCGGGGTCACCAAAGAGACCCAGTACTTC.